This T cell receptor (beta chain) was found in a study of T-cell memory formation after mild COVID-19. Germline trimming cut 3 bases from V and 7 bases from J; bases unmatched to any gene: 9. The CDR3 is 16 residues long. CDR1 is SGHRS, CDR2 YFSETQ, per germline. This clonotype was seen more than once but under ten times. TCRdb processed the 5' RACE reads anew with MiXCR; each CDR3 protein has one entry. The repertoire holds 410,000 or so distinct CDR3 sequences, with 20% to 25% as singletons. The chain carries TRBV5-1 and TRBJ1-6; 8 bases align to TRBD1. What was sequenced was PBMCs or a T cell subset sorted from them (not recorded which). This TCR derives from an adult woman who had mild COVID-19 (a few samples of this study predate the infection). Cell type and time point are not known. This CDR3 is CASSSKPGTGNSPLHF. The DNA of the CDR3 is TGCGCCAGCAGCTCAAAACCAGGGACAGGCAATTCACCCCTCCACTTT.